This TCR beta chain was sequenced for a study of cytomegalovirus exposure and HLA in healthy donors. It was with 60 Vbeta and 13 Jbeta primers that the PCR ran. Sequencing used immunoSEQ multiplex PCR; TCRdb keeps in-frame clones, though not all of them. The repertoire holds 150,000 to 200,000 clones, 77% seen once, with 1.5% to 2% in the top ten. About this clone: The antigen remains unidentified.

The study, taken as a whole, reports: Previously analyzed data showed that most TCR beta V segments were productive at a frequency of about 87% or about 30%. Follow-up analysis seemed to connect common viral pathogens with several of the most significant clusters identified.

Material for sequencing was PBMCs. The TCR originated in a young woman in good health and CMV-seronegative.

The CDR3, as DNA: TGTGCCTGGAGCGCAGGGACTAGCCAAAGCACAGATACGCAGTATTTT. This codes for CAWSAGTSQSTDTQYF. The chain recombines TRBV30 with TRBJ2-3, with 9 positions matching TRBD2. V dropped 3 bases and J dropped 0; count of bases not matched to a gene: 7. This CDR3 spans 16 amino acids. Germline loops: CDR1 GTSNPN, CDR2 SVGIG (reference sequence).